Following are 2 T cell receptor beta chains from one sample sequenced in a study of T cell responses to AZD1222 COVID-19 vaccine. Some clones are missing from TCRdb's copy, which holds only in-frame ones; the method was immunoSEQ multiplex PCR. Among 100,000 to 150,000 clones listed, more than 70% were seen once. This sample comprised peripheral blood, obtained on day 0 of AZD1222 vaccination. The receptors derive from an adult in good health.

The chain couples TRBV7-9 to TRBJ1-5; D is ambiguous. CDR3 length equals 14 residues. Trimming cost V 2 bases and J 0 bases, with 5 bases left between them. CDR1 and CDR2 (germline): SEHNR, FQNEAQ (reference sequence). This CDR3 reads CASSLHGSNQPQHF. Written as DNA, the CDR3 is TGTGCCAGCAGCTTACATGGTAGCAATCAGCCCCAGCATTTT.

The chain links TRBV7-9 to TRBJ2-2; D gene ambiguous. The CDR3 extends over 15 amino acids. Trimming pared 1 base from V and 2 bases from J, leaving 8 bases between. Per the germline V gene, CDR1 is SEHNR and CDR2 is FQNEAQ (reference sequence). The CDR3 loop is CASSLDGSNTGELFF. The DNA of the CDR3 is TGTGCCAGCAGCTTAGACGGTTCCAACACCGGGGAGCTGTTTTTT. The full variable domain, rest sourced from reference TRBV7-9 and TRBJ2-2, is DTGVSQNPRHKITKRGQNVTFRCDPISEHNRLYWYRQTLGQGPEFLTYFQNEAQLEKSRLLSDRFSAERPKGSFSTLEIQRTEQGDSAMYLCASSLDGSNTGELFFGEGSRLTVL.